The sequence of this T cell receptor (beta chain) was determined in a study of OX40 agonist ivuxolimab in advanced cancers. Findings and limits, study-wide: With doses of 0.1 to 3.0 mg/kg, CD4+ and CD8+ blood T cells had undergone clonal expansion by week 6. Relatively little clonal expansion, among the lowest observed, appeared in partial responders at 0.1-3.0 mg/kg.

Profiled with immunoSEQ multiplex PCR; TCRdb holds only in-frame clones, not every one. The sample has fewer than 14,000 clones, around 72% seen once. CDR1 SGDLS and CDR2 YYNGEE come from the germline V gene. This CDR3 contains 14 residues. The V end was cut by 1 base, the J end by 0 bases, with 8 bases between. This clone was observed a few times. Its target is unknown. The gene calls are TRBV9 and TRBJ2-7; D not certain. The receptor was derived from an adult with an advanced solid tumor such as melanoma, head and neck, liver or kidney cancer. The sample in question was CD4+ or CD8+ T cells sorted from blood, obtained in a trial of the OX40 agonist ivuxolimab. The CDR3 here is CASSVNQASYEQYF. The CDR3 nucleotides read TGTGCCAGCAGCGTAAACCAGGCCTCCTACGAGCAGTACTTC.